This T cell receptor (beta chain) derives from a study of T cell changes during pregnancy in multiple sclerosis. V was pared by 1 base and J by 3 bases, with 6 bases between. The CDR3 contains 14 residues. Germline V gene lookup returns CDR1 LGHNA and CDR2 YSLEER. Measured with immunoSEQ multiplex PCR; TCRdb has only the in-frame clones, and not every one. The sample includes roughly 29,000 clones, about 89% of them seen just once. The sequence was obtained from a female donor with multiple sclerosis, enrolled in a pregnancy study. This chain links TRBV4-3 with TRBJ2-2, with unresolved D. Specimen: CD8+ T cells from peripheral blood mononuclear cells, collected after pregnancy. The chain's CDR3 is CASSQGRYTGELFF. Written as DNA, the CDR3 is TGCGCCAGCAGCCAAGGGAGATACACCGGGGAGCTGTTTTTT.